These 30 T cell receptor beta chains share one sample of origin, sequenced in a study of T cell responses to AZD1222 COVID-19 vaccine. The table came from immunoSEQ multiplex PCR; TCRdb's copy has only in-frame clones and leaves some out. The top ten clones hold around 5% of a sample with tens of thousands of clones, about 89% of them seen once. Source: peripheral blood, taken 28 days after the second AZD1222 dose. These receptors all stem from an adult who received the AZD1222 COVID-19 vaccine.

This chain connects TRBV5-1 to TRBJ2-1; the D gene is possibly TRBD1 (7 bases). This CDR3 contains 14 residues. In germline, CDR1 is SGHRS, CDR2 YFSETQ. V lost 1 base and J lost 5, with 10 bases in between. In DNA form, the CDR3 reads TGCGCCAGCAGCTTGAGCAGGGGGGACAATGAGCAGTTCTTC. Translation gives CASSLSRGDNEQFF.

The chain has TRBV19 and TRBJ1-2; tentatively, D is TRBD1 (6 bases). The CDR3 contains 14 residues. Trimming left V 4 bases short and J 8 bases short, with 17 bases between. CDR1 LNHDA and CDR2 SQIVND come from the germline V gene (reference sequence). The DNA of the CDR3 is TGTGCCAGTAGTACCCGCCGACAGGTGGCCGGCTACACCTTC. This translates into CASSTRRQVAGYTF.

The chain uses TRBV5-4 and TRBJ1-5; D is unresolved. The CDR3 length is 13 residues. In germline, CDR1 is SGHNT, CDR2 YYREEE (reference sequence). V gave up 0 bases and J gave up 9 bases, with 10 bases separating them. CDR3 sequence (DNA): TGTGCCAGCAGCTTGGGGCAGTCGGGGCCCCAGCATTTT. This encodes CASSLGQSGPQHF. Drawing the rest from reference TRBV5-4 and TRBJ1-5, the complete variable domain is ETGVTQSPTHLIKTRGQQVTLRCSSQSGHNTVSWYQQALGQGPQFIFQYYREEENGRGNFPPRFSGLQFPNYSSELNVNALELDDSALYLCASSLGQSGPQHFGDGTRLSIL.

The V and J genes are TRBV7-2 and TRBJ2-2; D is possibly TRBD2 (5 bases). Deletions cut 2 bases from V and 5 bases from J, with 15 bases between. CDR3 length: 16 amino acids. CDR1 is SGHTA, CDR2 FQGNSA, per germline. The chain's CDR3 is CASSLSLRGWTGELFF. The CDR3 coding sequence is TGTGCCAGCAGCTTATCCCTACGGGGTTGGACCGGGGAGCTGTTTTTT. The variable domain in full, completed from reference TRBV7-2 and TRBJ2-2, reads GAGVSQSPSNKVTEKGKDVELRCDPISGHTALYWYRQSLGQGLEFLIYFQGNSAPDKSGLPSDRFSAERTGGSVSTLTIQRTQQEDSAVYLCASSLSLRGWTGELFFGEGSRLTVL.

This chain uses TRBV5-1 with TRBJ2-3; D not resolved. V was pared by 2 bases and J by 0 bases, with 7 bases between. Germline V CDR1 and CDR2: SGHRS, YFSETQ. The CDR3 loop spans 14 amino acids. CDR3 sequence (DNA): TGCGCCAGCAGCTTTAGTCAGAGCACAGATACGCAGTATTTT. The encoded protein is CASSFSQSTDTQYF.

The rearrangement joins TRBV5-1 to TRBJ2-5; 7 bases are shared with TRBD1. Germline V gives CDR1 SGHRS, CDR2 YFSETQ. There are 15 residues in the CDR3. The J segment lost 5 bases and the V segment lost 4 bases, leaving 11 bases of the junction unmatched. The CDR3 loop reads CASSLTTTGRETQYF. The CDR3 DNA reads TGCGCCAGCAGCCTTACTACGACAGGGCGGGAGACCCAGTACTTC. The full variable domain, in which reference TRBV5-1 and TRBJ2-5 provide the parts outside the CDR3, is KAGVTQTPRYLIKTRGQQVTLSCSPISGHRSVSWYQQTPGQGLQFLFEYFSETQRNKGNFPGRFSGRQFSNSRSEMNVSTLELGDSALYLCASSLTTTGRETQYFGPGTRLLVL.

The V gene is TRBV30, the J gene TRBJ1-2; D gene uncertain. Germline CDR1 and CDR2: GTSNPN and SVGIG (reference sequence). The CDR3 is 12 amino acids. V was pared by 0 bases and J by 8 bases, with 10 bases between. CDR3 in DNA: TGTGCCTGGAGTGTTTATGATGCAGGCTACACCTTC. Its translation: CAWSVYDAGYTF.

The chain joins TRBV7-8 to TRBJ1-3, with D unclear. Germline-derived CDR1 and CDR2 are SGHVS and FQNEAQ. This CDR3 contains 15 residues. V gave up 3 bases and J gave up 0 bases, with 9 bases separating them. The CDR3 region is CASSFRTDSGNTIYF. CDR3 DNA: TGTGCCAGCAGCTTTCGGACGGACTCTGGAAACACCATATATTTT.

The V gene is TRBV3-1 (or the pseudogene TRBV3-2), the J gene TRBJ1-2; D gene ambiguous. Per the germline V gene, CDR1 is LGHDT and CDR2 is YNNKEL (reference sequence). Deletions cut 0 bases from V and 4 bases from J, with 9 bases between. This CDR3 region has 14 residues. The chain's CDR3 is CASSQEYIGYGYTF. The CDR3 DNA is TGTGCCAGCAGCCAAGAATATATAGGCTATGGCTACACCTTC.

The chain carries TRBV5-1 and TRBJ1-1, with a weak D call TRBD1 (6 bases). CDR1 SGHRS and CDR2 YFSETQ come from the germline V gene. The CDR3 spans 14 residues. Deletions cut 4 bases from V and 0 bases from J, with 10 bases between. The CDR3 sequence: CASSQGGMNTEAFF. The DNA for the CDR3 is TGCGCCAGCAGCCAAGGGGGAATGAACACTGAAGCTTTCTTT.

This chain joins TRBV9 and TRBJ2-5; 7 nucleotides line up with TRBD1. The CDR3 totals 15 residues. Per germline, CDR1 SGDLS and CDR2 YYNGEE. V lost 4 bases, J lost 5 bases, and 11 bases stayed unmatched. CDR3 coding DNA: TGTGCCAGCAGCTTTACCGGGACAGTCGGGGAGACCCAGTACTTC. Residues: CASSFTGTVGETQYF.

This chain uses TRBV9 with TRBJ2-5; D remains unclear. Trimming stripped 5 bases from V and 4 bases from J, with 12 bases between. The CDR3 extends over 13 amino acids. Germline assignment: CDR1 SGDLS and CDR2 YYNGEE. CDR3 sequence (DNA): TGTGCCAGCAGGGCGGAGACTGGAGAGACCCAGTACTTC. It is translated as CASRAETGETQYF.

Here the CDR3 reads CASSEGGNSPLHF. CDR3 nucleotides: TGTGCCAGCAGTGAGGGGGGTAATTCACCCCTCCACTTT. The chain joins TRBV6-2 or TRBV6-3 to TRBJ1-6; perhaps TRBD1 as D (6 bases). CDR1 MNHEY and CDR2 SVGEGT come from the germline V gene. The CDR3 runs 13 residues. V lost 5 bases to trimming and J lost 6 bases, with 8 bases between them.

The chain recombines TRBV2 with TRBJ1-3; 7 bases are a match to TRBD1. The V segment lost 6 bases and the J segment 2 bases; nucleotides outside the gene matches: 4. CDR3 length equals 14 residues. Germline V gene sequence: CDR1 SNHLY, CDR2 FYNNEI. CDR3 sequence reads: CASSQGVTGNTIYF. CDR3 DNA sequence: TGTGCCAGCAGCCAGGGGGTAACTGGAAACACCATATATTTT.

The chain carries TRBV11-3 and TRBJ1-2, with 8 bases that match TRBD1. Germline CDR1 reads SGHNT; CDR2 reads YENEEA. Unmatched junction bases numbered 8, after V lost 4 bases and J lost 1 base. The CDR3 consists of 16 residues. CDR3 DNA: TGTGCCAGCAGCTCACGGACAGGGTTGGATAACTATGGCTACACCTTC. Translating gives CASSSRTGLDNYGYTF.

CDR3 protein: CASSHTGTVNYGYTF. The CDR3 nucleotides are TGTGCCAGCAGCCACACCGGGACGGTAAACTATGGCTACACCTTC. The V and J genes are TRBV14 and TRBJ1-2; the D gene is possibly TRBD1 (5 bases). V dropped 3 bases and J dropped 2 bases, with 13 bases sitting between them. Germline V CDR1 and CDR2: SGHDN, FVKESK. The CDR3 is 15 amino acids. Complete variable domain (other parts from reference TRBV14 and TRBJ1-2): EAGVTQFPSHSVIEKGQTVTLRCDPISGHDNLYWYRRVMGKEIKFLLHFVKESKQDESGMPNNRFLAERTGGTYSTLKVQPAELEDSGVYFCASSHTGTVNYGYTFGSGTRLTVV.

The V and J genes are TRBV5-1 and TRBJ2-7; D remains unclear. This CDR3 is built from 14 residues. Trimming pared 0 bases from V and 2 bases from J, leaving 9 bases between. Germline V gives CDR1 SGHRS, CDR2 YFSETQ. CDR3: CASSLAPGTYEQYF. DNA of the CDR3: TGCGCCAGCAGCTTGGCTCCAGGAACCTACGAGCAGTACTTC.

This clone was found once. The chain recombines TRBV19 with TRBJ1-5; TRBD1 aligns across 7 bases. This CDR3 is 14 amino acids long. The germline V gene has CDR1 LNHDA and CDR2 SQIVND (reference sequence). J gave up 0 bases and V 7 bases, and 3 bases lay outside the gene matches. The CDR3 DNA reads TGTGCCAGTACACAGGGGTATAGCAATCAGCCCCAGCATTTT. Protein product: CASTQGYSNQPQHF.

The chain has TRBV5-5 and TRBJ1-1, with 8 bases that match TRBD1. V trimming: 3 bases; J trimming: 0 bases; junction bases outside the gene matches: 7. Per the germline V gene, CDR1 is SGHKS and CDR2 is YYEKEE (reference sequence). The CDR3 runs 16 residues. This CDR3 reads CASSSSTGAMNTEAFF. The CDR3 DNA reads as TGTGCCAGCAGCTCTTCGACAGGGGCAATGAACACTGAAGCTTTCTTT.

The chain recombines TRBV9 with TRBJ2-1; a possible D gene is TRBD2 (6 bases). V was clipped by 2 bases and J by 0 bases, with 9 bases between them. Looked up from germline, CDR1 is SGDLS and CDR2 is YYNGEE. The CDR3 is 15 residues long. DNA for the CDR3: TGTGCCAGCAGCGTTCTCGGGGGCTCCTACAATGAGCAGTTCTTC. This gives the protein CASSVLGGSYNEQFF.

This chain connects TRBV7-2 to TRBJ1-2; D uncertain. The V end lost 5 bases, the J end lost 0 bases, and 13 bases lay between the germline ends. This CDR3 is built from 15 residues. Germline CDR1 reads SGHTA; CDR2 reads FQGNSA. CDR3 in amino acids: CASSPAGVPNYGYTF. CDR3 coding DNA: TGTGCCAGCAGCCCAGCAGGAGTTCCTAACTATGGCTACACCTTC.

The V and J genes are TRBV7-9 and TRBJ2-6, with 7 bases identical to TRBD1. Losses at the gene ends were 0 bases for V and 12 bases for J; bases not matched to a gene: 5. The CDR3 has 14 residues. Germline values: CDR1 SEHNR, CDR2 FQNEAQ (reference sequence). CDR3 coding DNA: TGTGCCAGCAGCTTAGCGACAGGGAGTAGCGTCCTGACTTTC. This translates into CASSLATGSSVLTF.

The rearrangement joins TRBV3-1 (or the pseudogene TRBV3-2) to TRBJ2-1; 8 positions match TRBD2. Germline trimming cut 0 bases from V and 9 bases from J; bases unmatched to any gene: 10. The CDR3 extends over 16 amino acids. Per the germline V gene, CDR1 is LGHDT and CDR2 is YNNKEL (reference sequence). As DNA, the CDR3 is TGTGCCAGCAGCCAAGATATCGGGACTAGAGCCGCTGAGCAGTTCTTC. Amino acid sequence: CASSQDIGTRAAEQFF.

The chain carries TRBV12-3 or TRBV12-4 and TRBJ1-3; D not resolved. This CDR3 spans 12 amino acids. The germline V and J ends were trimmed by 8 bases and 3 bases, with 8 bases remaining between them. CDR3 protein: CASRRGGNTIYF. Written as DNA, the CDR3 is TGTGCCAGCCGCCGGGGTGGAAACACCATATATTTT.

The rearrangement links TRBV19 to TRBJ1-5; D gene uncertain. The germline gives CDR1 LNHDA, CDR2 SQIVND (reference sequence). Trimming took off 5 bases at V and 0 bases at J, with 11 bases between the two ends. This CDR3 has 15 amino acids. CDR3 bases: TGTGCCAGTAGTCCCGACGGATATAGCAATCAGCCCCAGCATTTT. It specifies CASSPDGYSNQPQHF.

The J gene is TRBJ2-3, the V gene TRBV6-5; TRBD2 aligns across 13 bases. Per the germline V gene, CDR1 is MNHEY and CDR2 is SVGAGI. The CDR3 runs 16 residues. With V trimmed by 4 bases and J by 3 bases, 4 bases remained unmatched. The CDR3 region is CASSSGLAGRTDTQYF. The CDR3 DNA follows: TGTGCCAGCAGTTCGGGACTAGCGGGAAGGACAGATACGCAGTATTTT.

V gene TRBV7-9 combines with J gene TRBJ1-6, with a possible D match to TRBD1 (5 bases). Germline-derived CDR1 and CDR2 are SEHNR and FQNEAQ (reference sequence). Deletions cut 5 bases from V and 8 bases from J, with 16 bases between. The CDR3 extends over 15 amino acids. Here the CDR3 reads CASSQGRARDSPLHF. As DNA, the CDR3 is TGTGCCAGCAGCCAAGGACGGGCCAGGGATTCACCCCTCCACTTT.

This clone was counted once. The chain employs TRBV7-2 and TRBJ2-1, with a possible D match to TRBD2 (5 bases). V was pared by 3 bases and J by 2 bases, with 11 bases between. Looked up from germline, CDR1 is SGHTA and CDR2 is FQGNSA. There are 15 residues in the CDR3. This chain's CDR3 is CASSLGRGTYNEQFF. The DNA of the CDR3 is TGTGCCAGCAGCTTGGGCCGGGGTACCTACAATGAGCAGTTCTTC.

V and J are TRBV28 and TRBJ2-2; 9 bases match TRBD1. This CDR3 is built from 13 residues. V was pared by 8 bases and J by 6 bases, with 4 bases of the junction left unmatched. CDR1 MDHEN and CDR2 SYDVKM come from the germline V gene. The CDR3 reads CASRDRAPGELFF. CDR3 DNA: TGTGCCAGCCGGGACAGGGCCCCCGGGGAGCTGTTTTTT.

This chain links TRBV3-1 (or the pseudogene TRBV3-2) with TRBJ1-1; D unresolved. The CDR3 length is 13 residues. The V and J ends lost 3 bases and 1 base respectively, with 6 bases between them. CDR1 and CDR2 (germline): LGHDT, YNNKEL (reference sequence). CDR3 protein: CASSQVRNTEAFF. CDR3 DNA: TGTGCCAGCAGCCAGGTGAGGAACACTGAAGCTTTCTTT.